This T cell receptor beta chain was recorded in a study of T cells in Graves' hyperthyroidism and ophthalmopathy. RNA transcripts were the template for amplifying TCR beta CDR3 regions. A first-round RT-PCR of the TCR CDR3 used the HTBI primer set. MiXCR, run by TCRdb on the multiplex PCR reads, gives a single entry per CDR3 protein. In the table there are about 760,000 distinct CDR3 sequences, 30% to 40% of which are singletons. This clonotype was counted a few times. The antigen is not known. Exclusion criteria comprised uncontrolled infection, other autoimmune disease, pregnancy or lactation. General study results and limits: A model of 13 V-J features distinguished ophthalmopathy from stable hyperthyroidism.

V lost 7 bases, J lost 6 bases, and 24 bases lay in between. In germline, CDR1 is SQVTM, CDR2 ANQGSEA. This CDR3 comprises 15 residues. This receptor was obtained from a woman in her 40s with Graves' hyperthyroidism. Source material: blood. The chain combines TRBV29-1 with TRBJ1-2, with a tentative D call TRBD1 (6 bases). This CDR3 is CSADPGQFLSDGYTF. The CDR3 DNA reads as TGCAGCGCTGACCCCGGACAGTTTCTATCAGATGGCTACACCTTC. Variable domain in full (rest from reference TRBV29-1 and TRBJ1-2): SAVISQKPSRDICQRGTSLTIQCQVDSQVTMMFWYRQQPGQSLTLIATANQGSEATYESGFVIDKFPISRPNLTFSTLTVSNMSPEDSSIYLCSADPGQFLSDGYTFGSGTRLTVV.